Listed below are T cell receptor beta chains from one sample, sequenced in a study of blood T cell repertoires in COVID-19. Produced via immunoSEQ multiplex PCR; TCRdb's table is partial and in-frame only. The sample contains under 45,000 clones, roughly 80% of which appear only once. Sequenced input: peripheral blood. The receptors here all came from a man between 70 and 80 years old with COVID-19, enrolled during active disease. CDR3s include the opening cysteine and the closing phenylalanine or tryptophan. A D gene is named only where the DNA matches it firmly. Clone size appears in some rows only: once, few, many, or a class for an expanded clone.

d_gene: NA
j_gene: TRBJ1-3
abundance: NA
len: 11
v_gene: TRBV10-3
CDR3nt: TGTGCCATCACTTCTGGAAACACCATATATTTT
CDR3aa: CAITSGNTIYF

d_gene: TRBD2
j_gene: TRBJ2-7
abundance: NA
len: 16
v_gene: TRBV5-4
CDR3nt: TGTGCCAGCAGCCCCGACCCGACTAGCGGGACCTACGAGCAGTACTTC
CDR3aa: CASSPDPTSGTYEQYF

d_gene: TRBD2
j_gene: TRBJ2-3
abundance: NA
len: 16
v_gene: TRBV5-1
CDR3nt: TGCGCCAGCAGCTTGACTAGCGGGCCTCTCACAGATACGCAGTATTTT
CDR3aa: CASSLTSGPLTDTQYF

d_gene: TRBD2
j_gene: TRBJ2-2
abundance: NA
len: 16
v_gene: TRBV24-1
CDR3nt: TGTGCCACCAGTGACCTAGCGGGGAGGAACACCGGGGAGCTGTTTTTT
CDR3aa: CATSDLAGRNTGELFF

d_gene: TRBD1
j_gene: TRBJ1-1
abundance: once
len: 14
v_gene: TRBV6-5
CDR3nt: TGTGCCAGCAGTTACCCCGGGACAGGGCGCCCAGCTTTCTTT
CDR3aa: CASSYPGTGRPAFF

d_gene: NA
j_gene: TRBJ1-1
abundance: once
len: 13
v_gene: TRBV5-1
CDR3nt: TGCGCCACCTCAGGACAGACGAACACTGAAGCTTTCTTT
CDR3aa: CATSGQTNTEAFF

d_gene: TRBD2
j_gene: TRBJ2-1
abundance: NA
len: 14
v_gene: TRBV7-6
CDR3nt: TGTGCCAGCAGCTTAGTCGGGCGGGAGGATGAGCAGTTCTTC
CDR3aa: CASSLVGREDEQFF

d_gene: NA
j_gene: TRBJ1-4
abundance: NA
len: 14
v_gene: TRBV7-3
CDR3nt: TGTGCCAGCAGCCAAGGGGCCACTAATGAAAAACTGTTTTTT
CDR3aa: CASSQGATNEKLFF

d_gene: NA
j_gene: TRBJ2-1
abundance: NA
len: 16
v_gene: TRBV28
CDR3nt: TGTGCCAGCAGCTCCCCCGGTGGTGCAGGGGACAATGAGCAGTTCTTC
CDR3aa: CASSSPGGAGDNEQFF

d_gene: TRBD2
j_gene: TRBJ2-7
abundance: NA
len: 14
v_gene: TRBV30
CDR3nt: TGTGCCTGCGGGTCGGCTAGCGGTACCTACGAGCAGTACTTC
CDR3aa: CACGSASGTYEQYF

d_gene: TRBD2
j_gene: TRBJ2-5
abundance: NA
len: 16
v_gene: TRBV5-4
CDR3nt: TGTGCCAGCAGCTTGTGGGCGGGCGGGGGAGCGGAGACCCAGTACTTC
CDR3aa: CASSLWAGGGAETQYF

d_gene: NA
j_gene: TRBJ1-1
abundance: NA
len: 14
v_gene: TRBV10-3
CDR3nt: TGTGCCATCAGTGGGACTACACGGAACACTGAAGCTTTCTTT
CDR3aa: CAISGTTRNTEAFF

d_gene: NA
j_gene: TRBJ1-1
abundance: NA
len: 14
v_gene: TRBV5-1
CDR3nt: TGCGCCAGCAGCTACCTTCAGGGGAACACTGAAGCTTTCTTT
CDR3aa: CASSYLQGNTEAFF

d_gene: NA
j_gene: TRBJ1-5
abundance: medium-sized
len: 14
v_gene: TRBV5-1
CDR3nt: TGCGCCAGCAGCTTCGGAGGGGACAATCAGCCCCAGCATTTT
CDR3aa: CASSFGGDNQPQHF

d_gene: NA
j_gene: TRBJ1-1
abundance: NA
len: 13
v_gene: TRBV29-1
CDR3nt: TGCAGCGTTTGGTCAGCGAGGAACACTGAAGCTTTCTTT
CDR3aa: CSVWSARNTEAFF

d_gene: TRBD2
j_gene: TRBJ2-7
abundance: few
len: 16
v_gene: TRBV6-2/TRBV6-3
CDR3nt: TGTGCCAGCAGCCCTCTGGGACTAGCGGGGACCTACGAGCAGTACTTC
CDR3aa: CASSPLGLAGTYEQYF

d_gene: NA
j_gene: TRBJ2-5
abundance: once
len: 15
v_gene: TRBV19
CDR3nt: TGTGCCAGTAGTAACGCCTGGACAGCCCAAGAGACCCAGTACTTC
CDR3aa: CASSNAWTAQETQYF

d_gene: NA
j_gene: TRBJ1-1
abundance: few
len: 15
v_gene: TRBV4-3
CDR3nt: TGCGCCAGCAGCCAAGGCCCAGGAATGAACACTGAAGCTTTCTTT
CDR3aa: CASSQGPGMNTEAFF

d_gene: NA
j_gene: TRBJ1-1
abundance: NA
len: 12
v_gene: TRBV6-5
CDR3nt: TGTGCCAGCAAGGACGGACTCACTGAAGCTTTCTTT
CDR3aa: CASKDGLTEAFF

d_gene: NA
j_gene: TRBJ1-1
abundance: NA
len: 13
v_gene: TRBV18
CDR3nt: TGTGCCAGCTCACCCGTGGCAAACACTGAAGCTTTCTTT
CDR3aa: CASSPVANTEAFF

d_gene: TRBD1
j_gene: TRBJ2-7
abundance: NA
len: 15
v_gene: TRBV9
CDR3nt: TGTGCCAGCAGCGTAGCAGGACAGGGGACGCACGAGCAGTACTTC
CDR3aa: CASSVAGQGTHEQYF

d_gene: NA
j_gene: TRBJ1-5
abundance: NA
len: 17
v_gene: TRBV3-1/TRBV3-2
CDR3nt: TGTGCCAGCAGCCAAGTCCCGCCGGTTATGAGCAATCAGCCCCAGCATTTT
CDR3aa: CASSQVPPVMSNQPQHF

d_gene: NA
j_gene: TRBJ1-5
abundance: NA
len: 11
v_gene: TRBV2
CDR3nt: TGTGCCAGCAGTTTTGACAAGCCCCAGCATTTT
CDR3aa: CASSFDKPQHF

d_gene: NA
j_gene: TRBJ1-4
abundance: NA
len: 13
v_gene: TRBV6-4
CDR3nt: TGTGCCAGCAGTGAAACAGGGCATGAAAAACTGTTTTTT
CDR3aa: CASSETGHEKLFF

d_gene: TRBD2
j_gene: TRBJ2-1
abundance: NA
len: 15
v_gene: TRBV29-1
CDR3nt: TGCAGCGTTGAAGGGTCTAGCGGGCTCTACAATGAGCAGTTCTTC
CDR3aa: CSVEGSSGLYNEQFF

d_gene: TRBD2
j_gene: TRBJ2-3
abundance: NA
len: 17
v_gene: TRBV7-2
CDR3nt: TGTGCCAGCAGCTTAGCGTATGGACTAGCGGCCGGCGATACGCAGTATTTT
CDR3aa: CASSLAYGLAAGDTQYF

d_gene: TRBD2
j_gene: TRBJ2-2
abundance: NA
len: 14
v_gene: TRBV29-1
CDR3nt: TGCAGCGTGGGACTATCTACGAACACCGGGGAGCTGTTTTTT
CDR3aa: CSVGLSTNTGELFF

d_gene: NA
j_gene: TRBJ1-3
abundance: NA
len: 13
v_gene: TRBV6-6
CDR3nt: TGTGCCAGCACCGAAAGGGGTAGGGACACCATATATTTT
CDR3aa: CASTERGRDTIYF

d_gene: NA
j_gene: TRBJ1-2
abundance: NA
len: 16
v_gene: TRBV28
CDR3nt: TGTGCCAGCAGTGATATCCAGGCGCGAGGGAAATATGGCTACACCTTC
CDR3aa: CASSDIQARGKYGYTF

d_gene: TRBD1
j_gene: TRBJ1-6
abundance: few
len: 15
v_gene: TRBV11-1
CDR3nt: TGTGCCAGCAGCATCCGGGACAGGGCTTTTTCACCCCTCCACTTT
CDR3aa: CASSIRDRAFSPLHF

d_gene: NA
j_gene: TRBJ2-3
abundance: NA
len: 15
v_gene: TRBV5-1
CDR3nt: TGCGCCAGCAGCTTGGAAGCCCCGGTCACAGATACGCAGTATTTT
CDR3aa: CASSLEAPVTDTQYF

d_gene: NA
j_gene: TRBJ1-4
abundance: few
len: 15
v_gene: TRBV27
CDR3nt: TGTGCCAGCAGTTCCTCTACTCAAAATAATGAAAAACTGTTTTTT
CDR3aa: CASSSSTQNNEKLFF

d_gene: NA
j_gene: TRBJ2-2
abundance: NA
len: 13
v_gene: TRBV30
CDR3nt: TGTGCCTGGTCCCCGGCCGGGGCCGGGGAGCTGTTTTTT
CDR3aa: CAWSPAGAGELFF

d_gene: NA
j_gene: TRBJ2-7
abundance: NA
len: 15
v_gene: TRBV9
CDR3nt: TGTGCCAGCAGCGTAGGAGACGACAGTAACTACGAGCAGTACTTC
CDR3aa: CASSVGDDSNYEQYF